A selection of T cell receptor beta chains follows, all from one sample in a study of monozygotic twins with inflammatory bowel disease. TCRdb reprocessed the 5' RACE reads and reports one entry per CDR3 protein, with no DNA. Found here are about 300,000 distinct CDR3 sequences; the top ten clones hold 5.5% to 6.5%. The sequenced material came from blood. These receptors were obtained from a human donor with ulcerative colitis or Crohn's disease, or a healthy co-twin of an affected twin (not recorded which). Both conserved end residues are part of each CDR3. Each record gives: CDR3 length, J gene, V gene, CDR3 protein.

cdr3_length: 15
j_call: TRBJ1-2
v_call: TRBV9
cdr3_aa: CASSVGGIRDYGYTF

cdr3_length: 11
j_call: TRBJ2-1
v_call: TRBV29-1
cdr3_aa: CSVVDENEQFF

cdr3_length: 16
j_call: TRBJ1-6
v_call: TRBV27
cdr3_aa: CASRVLFTGAGSPLHF

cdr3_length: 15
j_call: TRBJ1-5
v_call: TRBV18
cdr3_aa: CASSPESGLGQPQHF

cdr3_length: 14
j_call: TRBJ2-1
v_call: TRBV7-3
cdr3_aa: CASSLSSGASEQFF

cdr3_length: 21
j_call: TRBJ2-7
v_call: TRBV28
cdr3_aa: CASSLTVPGTSGWRSSYEQYF

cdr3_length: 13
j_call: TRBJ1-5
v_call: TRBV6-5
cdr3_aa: CASSYSKGRPQHF

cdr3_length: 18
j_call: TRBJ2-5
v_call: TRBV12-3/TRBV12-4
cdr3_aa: CASSLRRGRGAFQETQYF

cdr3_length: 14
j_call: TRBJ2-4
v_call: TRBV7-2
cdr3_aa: CASSSGLSTDIQYF

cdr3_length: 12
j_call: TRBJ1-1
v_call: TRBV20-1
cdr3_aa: CSARVTGTEAFF

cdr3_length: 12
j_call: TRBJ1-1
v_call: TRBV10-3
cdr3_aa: CAIRELHTEAFF

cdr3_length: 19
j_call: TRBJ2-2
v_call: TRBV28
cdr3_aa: CASRALQPKGRKNTGELFF

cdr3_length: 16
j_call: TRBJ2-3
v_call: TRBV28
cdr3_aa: CASRKQGSSGMATQYF

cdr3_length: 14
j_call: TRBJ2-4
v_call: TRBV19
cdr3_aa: CASSIWDRKNIQYF

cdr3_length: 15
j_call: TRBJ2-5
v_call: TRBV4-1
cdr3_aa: CASSQDGQGGETQYF

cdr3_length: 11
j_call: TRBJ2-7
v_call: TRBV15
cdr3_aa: CATSITGEQYF

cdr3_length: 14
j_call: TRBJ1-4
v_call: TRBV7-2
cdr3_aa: CASSFQKGGVKLFF

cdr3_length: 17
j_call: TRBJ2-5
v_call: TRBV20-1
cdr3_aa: CSARASGRVGGQETQYF

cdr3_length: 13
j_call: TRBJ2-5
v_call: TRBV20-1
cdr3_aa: CSASGTLQETQYF

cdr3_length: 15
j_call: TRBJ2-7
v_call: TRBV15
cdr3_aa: CATSRDLSRGYEQYF

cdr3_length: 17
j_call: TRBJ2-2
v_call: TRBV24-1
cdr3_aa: CATSDLPDRGNTGELFF

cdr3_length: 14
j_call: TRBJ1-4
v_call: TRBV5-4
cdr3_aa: CASRQSPNDEKLFF

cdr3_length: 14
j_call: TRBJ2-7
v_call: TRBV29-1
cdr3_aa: CSVGTPGLTYEQYF

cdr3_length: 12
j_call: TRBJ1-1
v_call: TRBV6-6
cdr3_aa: CASSLLSFEAFF

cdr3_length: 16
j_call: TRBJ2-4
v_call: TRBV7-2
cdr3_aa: CASSLGIVIAKNIQYF

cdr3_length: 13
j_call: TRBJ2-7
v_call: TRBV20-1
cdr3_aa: CSLPDRTNYEQYF